The 15 T cell receptor beta chains below all came from one sample that was sequenced in a study of beta chain features in type 1 diabetes. Every bit of the isolated RNA underwent reverse transcription, so sequencing read expressed TCRB transcripts. TCRdb keeps only in-frame clones here, not all; method: immunoSEQ multiplex PCR. The profile covers about 250,000 clones, with about 14% appearing a single time and around 0.025% taken by the ten largest. The sample was naive CD4+ T cells from blood. Receptors were obtained from a woman between 40 and 55 years old in good health.

V usage is TRBV11-2 and J usage is TRBJ2-7; 9 positions agree with TRBD1. The junction had 10 bases not matched to a gene; V was cut back by 4 bases and J by 3 bases. Germline V gene sequence: CDR1 SGHAT, CDR2 FQNNGV. The CDR3 has 16 residues. CDR3 nucleotide sequence: TGTGCCAGCAGCTCGTCCTACCGGGACAGGGACTACGAGCAGTACTTC. Its translation is CASSSSYRDRDYEQYF.

The chain is built from TRBV5-1 and TRBJ2-5; maybe TRBD1 (6 bases). The CDR3 has 15 residues. With 7 bases removed from V and 2 bases from J, the gap between germline ends came to 18 bases. Germline CDR1 SGHRS, CDR2 YFSETQ. The CDR3 loop reads CASYYGDTTQETQYF. The CDR3 nucleotides read TGCGCCAGCTATTACGGGGACACGACGCAAGAGACCCAGTACTTC.

In this sample, this clone turned up a few times. CDR3 protein: CASSLDWTEAFF. The CDR3 DNA is TGTGCCAGCAGCTTAGACTGGACTGAAGCTTTCTTT. The rearrangement joins TRBV7-9 to TRBJ1-1; D remains unclear. This CDR3 has 12 amino acids. Trimming cost V 1 base and J 5 bases, with 5 bases left between them. CDR1 is SEHNR, CDR2 FQNEAQ, per germline (reference sequence).

This clone was seen a handful of times. The rearrangement links TRBV4-3 to TRBJ2-3, with 9 nucleotides matching TRBD2. Germline trimming cut 2 bases from V and 0 bases from J; bases unmatched to any gene: 3. Germline values: CDR1 LGHNA, CDR2 YSLEER. This CDR3 has 16 amino acids. CDR3 in amino acids: CASSQQRGASTDTQYF. The CDR3 DNA sequence: TGCGCCAGCAGCCAACAGCGGGGGGCTAGCACAGATACGCAGTATTTT.

The chain uses TRBV2 and TRBJ1-5; no clear D gene. The V gene lost 7 bases and the J gene lost 4 bases, with 11 bases spanning the gap. This CDR3 contains 13 residues. From germline, CDR1 is SNHLY and CDR2 FYNNEI. The CDR3 sequence is CASMPSENQPQHF. As DNA, the CDR3 is TGTGCCAGCATGCCAAGCGAGAATCAGCCCCAGCATTTT.

This clone has just a few counts. The rearrangement joins TRBV18 to TRBJ2-7, with D maybe TRBD1 (6 bases). Germline V CDR1 and CDR2: KGHSH, LQKENI. The CDR3 is 15 amino acids. V was pared by 3 bases and J by 4 bases, with 16 bases between. The CDR3 protein is CASSPPFGGLYEQYF. Here the CDR3 DNA reads TGTGCCAGCTCACCTCCCTTTGGGGGCTTATACGAGCAGTACTTC.

The chain couples TRBV2 to TRBJ2-1; the match to TRBD2 covers 7 bases. The CDR3 has 12 residues. In germline, CDR1 is SNHLY, CDR2 FYNNEI. The V gene end was trimmed by 8 bases and the J gene end by 10 bases; junction bases not matched to a gene: 8. The DNA for the CDR3 is TGTGCCAGCGCGGGGAGGGATCGGGAGCAGTTCTTC. This codes for CASAGRDREQFF. The full variable domain, in which reference TRBV2 and TRBJ2-1 provide the parts outside the CDR3, is EPEVTQTPSHQVTQMGQEVILRCVPISNHLYFYWYRQILGQKVEFLVSFYNNEISEKSEIFDDQFSVERPDGSNFTLKIRSTKLEDSAMYFCASAGRDREQFFGPGTRLTVL.

V and J are TRBV7-9 and TRBJ2-7; 9 bases are a match to TRBD1. Unmatched junction bases numbered 4, after V lost 5 bases and J lost 5 bases. This CDR3 comprises 13 residues. The germline V gene has CDR1 SEHNR and CDR2 FQNEAQ (reference sequence). CDR3 nucleotide sequence: TGTGCCAGCAGCACGGGACAGGGCGACGAGCAGTACTTC. This encodes CASSTGQGDEQYF. Combining the CDR3 with reference TRBV7-9 and TRBJ2-7 gives the whole variable domain DTGVSQNPRHKITKRGQNVTFRCDPISEHNRLYWYRQTLGQGPEFLTYFQNEAQLEKSRLLSDRFSAERPKGSFSTLEIQRTEQGDSAMYLCASSTGQGDEQYFGPGTRLTVT.

This chain links TRBV10-3 with TRBJ2-7; D may be TRBD1 (5 bases). V was clipped by 2 bases and J by 1 base, with 9 bases between them. The CDR3 has 14 amino acids. Germline CDR1 reads ENHRY; CDR2 reads SYGVKD. The CDR3 DNA follows: TGTGCCATCAGTGAGAGGACAACATCCTACGAGCAGTACTTC. Amino acid sequence: CAISERTTSYEQYF.

The CDR3 nucleotides are TGCAGCGTAGGCCCGACAGCTAATGAAAAACTGTTTTTT. Residues: CSVGPTANEKLFF. The V and J genes are TRBV29-1 and TRBJ1-4; a possible D gene is TRBD1 (5 bases). The V gene's germline CDR1 is SQVTM and CDR2 ANQGSEA. V lost 6 bases, J lost 3 bases, and 11 bases lay in between. The CDR3 runs 13 residues.

This chain uses TRBV5-1 with TRBJ2-3, with D possibly being TRBD1 (6 bases). This CDR3 region has 13 residues. Germline lookup yields CDR1 SGHRS and CDR2 YFSETQ. Trimming took off 7 bases at V and 1 base at J, with 10 bases between the two ends. The CDR3 reads CASGAGGTDTQYF. The CDR3 bases are TGCGCCAGCGGGGCAGGGGGCACAGATACGCAGTATTTT.

The rearrangement uses TRBV18 and TRBJ2-4; 8 bases fit TRBD2. The CDR3 extends over 19 amino acids. Germline V gene lookup returns CDR1 KGHSH and CDR2 LQKENI. V dropped 3 bases and J dropped 8; count of bases not matched to a gene: 21. The CDR3 DNA reads TGTGCCAGCTCACCTAAGCTTTCGCGGGGGGCACCCCCTGCCGACATTCAGTACTTC. As protein: CASSPKLSRGAPPADIQYF.

The rearrangement links TRBV9 to TRBJ1-5; 9 nucleotides line up with TRBD1. V shed 4 bases, J shed 0 bases, and the junction held 14 bases outside the gene matches. Germline lookup yields CDR1 SGDLS and CDR2 YYNGEE. The CDR3 contains 19 residues. The CDR3 DNA reads as TGTGCCAGCAGCCCCCGCACGCCCGAGGACAGGGGTAGCAATCAGCCCCAGCATTTT. As protein: CASSPRTPEDRGSNQPQHF.

The rearrangement uses TRBV25-1 and TRBJ1-2; D perhaps matches TRBD1 (6 bases). Trimming stripped 3 bases from V and 6 bases from J, with 14 bases between. Germline loops: CDR1 MGHDK, CDR2 SYGVNS. CDR3 size: 14 residues. The CDR3 is CASSEGGQRNGYTF. The DNA for the CDR3 is TGTGCCAGCAGTGAGGGGGGGCAGAGGAATGGCTACACCTTC.

The V call is TRBV6-5, the J call TRBJ2-1; 11 bases are shared with TRBD1. The CDR3 consists of 15 residues. Germline CDR1 reads MNHEY; CDR2 reads SVGAGI. J gave up 6 bases and V 0 bases, and 1 base lay outside the gene matches. CDR3 amino acids: CASSYSGQGVNEQFF. CDR3 sequence (DNA): TGTGCCAGCAGTTACTCGGGACAGGGGGTCAATGAGCAGTTCTTC.